The clone carrying this T cell receptor beta chain occurred a few times. No antigen is known for it. The sample is drawn from a study of Ad26.COV2.S vaccination and SARS-CoV-2 variants. Regarding the study as a whole: Vaccine and placebo recipients had similar non-spike TCR breadth.

The treatment is: 19 received Ad26.COV2.S at low or high dose, single or two shots; roughly five received placebo; per-sample allocation not given. On day 63 after the first injection, vaccine and placebo recipients gave samples. This adult donor, from Boston, was 18-55 years old. Assay: immunoSEQ multiplex PCR; the TCRdb copy retains only in-frame clones and omits some. The top ten hold 5.5% of the sample, which has 300,000 to 350,000 clones, 85% to 90% seen once. V gave up 4 bases and J gave up 5 bases, with 12 bases separating them. CDR1 is LNHNV, CDR2 YYDKDF, per germline (reference sequence). The CDR3 runs 13 residues.

The input for sequencing was peripheral blood, taken in a trial of Ad26.COV2.S vaccine versus placebo. This TCR was recovered from a person between 18 and 60 years old who received the Ad26.COV2.S COVID-19 vaccine or a placebo. The chain uses TRBV15 and TRBJ2-7, with D tentatively TRBD2 (6 bases). The CDR3 region has the DNA TGTGCCACCAGCATTGGCGGGACCCACGAGCAGTACTTC. Residues: CATSIGGTHEQYF.